The text below deals with one T cell receptor (beta chain). The antigen remains undetermined. The data stem from a study of blood T cells in healthy people across ages. Study-wide results and limits: Changes in expanded clonotypes were possibly confounded, as the CMV status of donors was unknown.

A J-beta primer mix and a sample-barcoded 5' primer were used in a second PCR of roughly 6 to 12 cycles. TCRdb re-analysed the 5' RACE reads in MiXCR, keeping a single row per CDR3 protein. Among 1,300,000 or so distinct CDR3 sequences, roughly 64% were seen once, and the ten largest hold 6.5% to 8.5%. Ten milliliters of peripheral blood were drawn from each donor. In germline, CDR1 is LGHNA, CDR2 YNFKEQ. The length of the CDR3 is 17 residues. Trimming removed 0 bases from V and 4 bases from J, with 15 bases in between. The rearrangement joins TRBV4-2 to TRBJ2-2, with TRBD2 as a possible D gene (5 bases). The TCR comes from a man younger than 35 in good health. Sequencing used blood. CDR3 in DNA: TGTGCCAGCAGCCAAGAGGAACGGAATGGAGGCACCGGGGAGCTGTTTTTT. Its protein product is CASSQEERNGGTGELFF.